This T cell receptor (beta chain) stems from a study of Ad26.COV2.S vaccination and SARS-CoV-2 variants. Treatment here: roughly 18 received Ad26.COV2.S at low or high dose, single or two shots; about 5 received placebo; per-sample allocation not given. Samples analyzed were those drawn on day 63 after the first vaccine or placebo injection. Sequenced by immunoSEQ multiplex PCR; TCRdb stores in-frame clones only, minus some. In the table there are some 410,000 clones, around 92% of which are singletons. In germline, CDR1 is KGHSH, CDR2 LQKENI. This CDR3 comprises 15 residues. Trimming took 8 bases from V and 4 from J, leaving 18 bases between them.

The sequence derives from a person aged 18-65 years who received the Ad26.COV2.S COVID-19 vaccine or a placebo. This material consisted of peripheral blood, taken in a trial of Ad26.COV2.S vaccine versus placebo. The J gene is TRBJ1-5, the V gene TRBV18; the D is unclear. CDR3 sequence reads: CASPDEQTGNQPQHF. The CDR3 region has the DNA TGTGCCAGCCCGGATGAACAGACCGGTAATCAGCCCCAGCATTTT.